This TCR beta chain was sequenced in a study of identical twins. Regarding this clonotype: The antigen is unknown.

TCRdb re-derived calls from the 5' RACE reads in MiXCR, one entry per CDR3 protein. Here the sample spans around 370,000 distinct CDR3 sequences, 8.5% to 10% being singletons. CDR1 is MNHNY, CDR2 SVGAGI, per germline (reference sequence). This CDR3 region has 18 residues. The ends lost 5 bases at V and 0 bases at J; junction bases unmatched: 12. Whole-study results and caveats: Out-of-frame beta sequences exhibited a weaker degree of excess twin sharing.

This clonotype was sampled from a woman aged 50 to 60 in good health. Sequences were obtained from naive T cells sorted from blood. The chain uses TRBV6-6 and TRBJ1-5, with 8 bases fitting TRBD1. The CDR3 protein is CASSHRDRPQISNQPQHF. CDR3 coding DNA: TGTGCCAGCAGTCACCGGGACAGGCCCCAGATTAGCAATCAGCCCCAGCATTTT.